There are a few counts of the clone carrying this TCR beta chain. No antigen is known for it. Preparation of TCR beta libraries was done by quantitative 5'-RACE with molecular barcodes. MiXCR was run by TCRdb on the 5' RACE reads, yielding one entry per CDR3 protein. The table shows 800,000 to 900,000 distinct CDR3 sequences, with about an eighth occurring only once. The data were obtained in a study of CD8 T cells in ankylosing spondylitis. Study-wide results and caveats: Disease-linked clones were CD8+ and relatively rare in peripheral blood. Ankylosing spondylitis blood appeared to be characterized by a TCR beta motif of several highly homologous variants.

V was cut by 4 bases and J by 0 bases, with 11 bases left in between. The CDR3 runs 15 residues. Germline CDR1 and CDR2: SGHRS and YFSETQ. Input material: blood, either unsorted or a sorted T cell fraction (not recorded which). This chain links TRBV5-1 with TRBJ1-5, with D perhaps TRBD1 (6 bases). The TCR was taken from a male donor with ankylosing spondylitis. CDR3 coding DNA: TGCGCCAGCAGCCCCAGGGGATTTAGCAATCAGCCCCAGCATTTT. Amino acid sequence: CASSPRGFSNQPQHF.